Listed below are T cell receptor beta chains from one sample, sequenced in a study of Ad26.COV2.S vaccination and SARS-CoV-2 variants. TCRdb keeps only in-frame clones here, not all; method: immunoSEQ multiplex PCR. Among about 680,000 clones listed, more than 70% were seen once. The input for sequencing was peripheral blood, taken in a trial of Ad26.COV2.S vaccine versus placebo. The receptors originated from a person aged 18-65 years who received the Ad26.COV2.S COVID-19 vaccine or a placebo. CDR3s include the opening cysteine and the closing phenylalanine or tryptophan. A D gene is named only where the DNA matches it firmly. Expanded clones get a size class; other rows say once, few or many, or leave the size out.

J gene: TRBJ1-5
clone size: .
V gene: TRBV19
D gene: .
CDR3 DNA: TGTGCCAGTAGTGTCCCGAATGATCAGCCCCAGCATTTT
CDR3 protein: CASSVPNDQPQHF

J gene: TRBJ2-7
clone size: many
V gene: TRBV28
D gene: .
CDR3 DNA: TGTGCCAGCAGTTTACAGTACTACGAGCAGTACTTC
CDR3 protein: CASSLQYYEQYF

J gene: TRBJ1-4
clone size: .
V gene: TRBV19
D gene: .
CDR3 DNA: TGTGCCAGTAGTATGGCTCGGGGGGAAAAACTGTTTTTT
CDR3 protein: CASSMARGEKLFF

J gene: TRBJ2-3
clone size: .
V gene: TRBV23-1
D gene: .
CDR3 DNA: TGCGCCAGCAGTCAGGCACAGGGAGATACGCAGTATTTT
CDR3 protein: CASSQAQGDTQYF

J gene: TRBJ2-7
clone size: .
V gene: TRBV11-2
D gene: .
CDR3 DNA: TGTGCCAGCAGCTTAGTAGCGGCCATCTCCTACGAGCAGTACTTC
CDR3 protein: CASSLVAAISYEQYF

J gene: TRBJ1-1
clone size: .
V gene: TRBV7-9
D gene: .
CDR3 DNA: TGTGCCAGCAGCTTAGTTGTCACTGAAGCTTTCTTT
CDR3 protein: CASSLVVTEAFF

J gene: TRBJ1-2
clone size: .
V gene: TRBV30
D gene: TRBD1
CDR3 DNA: TGTGCCTGGAGCGAGCGACAGGGCTATGGCTACACCTTC
CDR3 protein: CAWSERQGYGYTF

J gene: TRBJ2-3
clone size: .
V gene: TRBV6-2/TRBV6-3
D gene: .
CDR3 DNA: TGTGCCAGCAGTTACTCGGGACACACAGATACGCAGTATTTT
CDR3 protein: CASSYSGHTDTQYF

J gene: TRBJ2-3
clone size: .
V gene: TRBV25-1
D gene: .
CDR3 DNA: TGTGCCAGCAGTCCCCACACGGGAACTACCGATACGCAGTATTTT
CDR3 protein: CASSPHTGTTDTQYF

J gene: TRBJ2-7
clone size: .
V gene: TRBV7-2
D gene: .
CDR3 DNA: TGTGCCAGCAGCTTACATGGACCCGGCGGAACTAGCTGGTACGAGCAGTACTTC
CDR3 protein: CASSLHGPGGTSWYEQYF

J gene: TRBJ2-5
clone size: .
V gene: TRBV29-1
D gene: TRBD2
CDR3 DNA: TGCAGCGTTGCCCCTAGCGGGGGGCTCCAAGAGACCCAGTACTTC
CDR3 protein: CSVAPSGGLQETQYF

J gene: TRBJ2-4
clone size: .
V gene: TRBV7-2
D gene: .
CDR3 DNA: TGTGCCAGCAGCTTAGCCCAGGGAGCAGGGAACATTCAGTACTTC
CDR3 protein: CASSLAQGAGNIQYF

J gene: TRBJ1-5
clone size: .
V gene: TRBV15
D gene: .
CDR3 DNA: TGTGCCACCAGCAGAGACCCCCCACGCTACAGGGGCAATCAGCCCCAGCATTTT
CDR3 protein: CATSRDPPRYRGNQPQHF

J gene: TRBJ2-7
clone size: .
V gene: TRBV23-1
D gene: .
CDR3 DNA: TGCGCCAATTTCCCAGGAGCCGGGTCCTACGAGCAGTACTTC
CDR3 protein: CANFPGAGSYEQYF

J gene: TRBJ1-1
clone size: .
V gene: TRBV18
D gene: .
CDR3 DNA: TGTGCCAGCTCACCCCTGGGCGTGGGCACTGAAGCTTTCTTT
CDR3 protein: CASSPLGVGTEAFF

J gene: TRBJ2-1
clone size: .
V gene: TRBV5-6
D gene: TRBD2
CDR3 DNA: TGTGCCAGCAGCTTGGTAGCGGGAGGGCCCTATGAGCAGTTCTTC
CDR3 protein: CASSLVAGGPYEQFF

J gene: TRBJ2-5
clone size: .
V gene: TRBV30
D gene: TRBD1
CDR3 DNA: TGTGCCTGGAGAAAAGGGACAGGTAGCCAAGAGACCCAGTACTTC
CDR3 protein: CAWRKGTGSQETQYF

J gene: TRBJ2-5
clone size: .
V gene: TRBV6-7
D gene: TRBD1
CDR3 DNA: TGTGCCAGCAGGCCCTCCGGGACAGGTAAAGAGACCCAGTACTTC
CDR3 protein: CASRPSGTGKETQYF

J gene: TRBJ2-3
clone size: .
V gene: TRBV6-1
D gene: TRBD2
CDR3 DNA: TGTGCCAGCAGTGACCCCGGGACTAGCGGACGAGATACGCAGTATTTT
CDR3 protein: CASSDPGTSGRDTQYF

J gene: TRBJ2-1
clone size: once
V gene: TRBV7-2
D gene: TRBD2
CDR3 DNA: TGTGCCAGCAGCTTAGGGTGGCTAGCGGGCAATGAGCAGTTCTTC
CDR3 protein: CASSLGWLAGNEQFF

J gene: TRBJ1-6
clone size: .
V gene: TRBV7-8
D gene: .
CDR3 DNA: TGTGCCAGCAGCTTAGACGGACGGGGAAATTCACCCCTCCACTTT
CDR3 protein: CASSLDGRGNSPLHF

J gene: TRBJ2-7
clone size: .
V gene: TRBV6-2/TRBV6-3
D gene: .
CDR3 DNA: TGTGCCAGCAGTTACACGACCTACGAGCAGTACTTC
CDR3 protein: CASSYTTYEQYF

J gene: TRBJ1-6
clone size: .
V gene: TRBV2
D gene: TRBD1
CDR3 DNA: TGTGCCAGCAGCTTCGACAGGGTAAATTCACCCCTCCACTTT
CDR3 protein: CASSFDRVNSPLHF

J gene: TRBJ2-7
clone size: .
V gene: TRBV3-1/TRBV3-2
D gene: .
CDR3 DNA: TGTGCCAGCAGCCCGCTCAGAACCTCGTCCTACGAGCAGTACTTC
CDR3 protein: CASSPLRTSSYEQYF

J gene: TRBJ2-3
clone size: .
V gene: TRBV7-9
D gene: TRBD1
CDR3 DNA: TGTGCCAGCAGTTCCGGGACAGGGATGATCGATACGCAGTATTTT
CDR3 protein: CASSSGTGMIDTQYF

J gene: TRBJ2-5
clone size: .
V gene: TRBV5-4
D gene: TRBD2
CDR3 DNA: TGTGCCAGCAGCGACCGTCTAGCGGGGAGGGAGACCCAGTACTTC
CDR3 protein: CASSDRLAGRETQYF

J gene: TRBJ1-5
clone size: .
V gene: TRBV6-2/TRBV6-3
D gene: .
CDR3 DNA: TGTGCCAGCAGTTCTACCTCAAGGACGGGTTATAGCAATCAGCCCCAGCATTTT
CDR3 protein: CASSSTSRTGYSNQPQHF

J gene: TRBJ1-4
clone size: .
V gene: TRBV19
D gene: .
CDR3 DNA: TGTGCCAGTAGTAGCTACAGCTCTGCCAAAGAAAAACTGTTTTTT
CDR3 protein: CASSSYSSAKEKLFF

J gene: TRBJ1-6
clone size: .
V gene: TRBV11-2
D gene: .
CDR3 DNA: TGTGCCAGCAGGGGAAATAATTCACCCCTCCACTTT
CDR3 protein: CASRGNNSPLHF

J gene: TRBJ2-1
clone size: .
V gene: TRBV19
D gene: TRBD2
CDR3 DNA: TGTGCCAGTAGACTAGCGGCTCTCAGCTCCTACAATGAGCAGTTCTTC
CDR3 protein: CASRLAALSSYNEQFF

J gene: TRBJ1-2
clone size: .
V gene: TRBV19
D gene: .
CDR3 DNA: TGTGCCAGTAGTATGTCCGGAAATACAGGGAACTATGGCTACACCTTC
CDR3 protein: CASSMSGNTGNYGYTF

J gene: TRBJ1-4
clone size: .
V gene: TRBV2
D gene: .
CDR3 DNA: TGTGCCAGCAGTCCACAGGGTCCCAAACTGTTTTTT
CDR3 protein: CASSPQGPKLFF

J gene: TRBJ2-1
clone size: .
V gene: TRBV24-1
D gene: .
CDR3 DNA: TGTGCCACCAGTGATGCAACTAGACAGGTTAATGAGCAGTTCTTC
CDR3 protein: CATSDATRQVNEQFF

J gene: TRBJ2-2
clone size: .
V gene: TRBV24-1
D gene: TRBD1
CDR3 DNA: TGTGCCACCAGTGACCCGACAGGGGTCGGGGAGCTGTTTTTT
CDR3 protein: CATSDPTGVGELFF

J gene: TRBJ2-1
clone size: .
V gene: TRBV6-5
D gene: TRBD2
CDR3 DNA: TGTGCCAGCAGCCTACTAGCGGAGCTATACAATGAGCAGTTCTTC
CDR3 protein: CASSLLAELYNEQFF

J gene: TRBJ1-4
clone size: once
V gene: TRBV5-1
D gene: .
CDR3 DNA: TGCGCCAGCAGCGGTTGGGGGGCTAATGAAAAACTGTTTTTT
CDR3 protein: CASSGWGANEKLFF

J gene: TRBJ2-1
clone size: .
V gene: TRBV29-1
D gene: .
CDR3 DNA: TGCAGCATCAGGGTTAACAATGAGCAGTTCTTC
CDR3 protein: CSIRVNNEQFF

J gene: TRBJ2-5
clone size: .
V gene: TRBV7-9
D gene: .
CDR3 DNA: TGTGCCAGCAACCGGGCGGCCAACCAAGAGACCCAGTACTTC
CDR3 protein: CASNRAANQETQYF

J gene: TRBJ2-7
clone size: .
V gene: TRBV25-1
D gene: TRBD2
CDR3 DNA: TGTGCCAGCAGTAGTGGGGGGGTAGCGGGAGCTTTCTACGAGCAGTACTTC
CDR3 protein: CASSSGGVAGAFYEQYF

J gene: TRBJ2-2
clone size: .
V gene: TRBV29-1
D gene: .
CDR3 DNA: TGCAGCGTCCGCCGCCAGGGGACGAACACCGGGGAGCTGTTTTTT
CDR3 protein: CSVRRQGTNTGELFF

J gene: TRBJ2-7
clone size: .
V gene: TRBV29-1
D gene: .
CDR3 DNA: TGCAGCGCCAAAAGGGGGACGGGATCCTACGAGCAGTACTTC
CDR3 protein: CSAKRGTGSYEQYF

J gene: TRBJ2-6
clone size: .
V gene: TRBV7-2
D gene: TRBD1
CDR3 DNA: TGTGCCAGCAGCTACAGGGGGTCTGGGGCCAACGTCCTGACTTTC
CDR3 protein: CASSYRGSGANVLTF

J gene: TRBJ1-4
clone size: .
V gene: TRBV2
D gene: .
CDR3 DNA: TGTGCCAGCAGGAACAGGGTATTCGGAACTAATGAAAAACTGTTTTTT
CDR3 protein: CASRNRVFGTNEKLFF

J gene: TRBJ1-5
clone size: .
V gene: TRBV12-3/TRBV12-4
D gene: .
CDR3 DNA: TGTGCCAGCAGTTCAAGACAGCTACCCCAGCATTTT
CDR3 protein: CASSSRQLPQHF

J gene: TRBJ1-2
clone size: .
V gene: TRBV5-5
D gene: TRBD1
CDR3 DNA: TGTGCCAGCAGCCCGGGGACAGATATTAACTATGGCTACACCTTC
CDR3 protein: CASSPGTDINYGYTF

J gene: TRBJ2-2
clone size: .
V gene: TRBV27
D gene: TRBD1
CDR3 DNA: TGTGCCAGCAGTTCGAGACAGGGCCACACCGGGGAGCTGTTTTTT
CDR3 protein: CASSSRQGHTGELFF

J gene: TRBJ2-5
clone size: .
V gene: TRBV7-9
D gene: .
CDR3 DNA: TGTGCCAGCAGCTTAGCGCTAAGTAGGGTGGGAGAGACCCAGTACTTC
CDR3 protein: CASSLALSRVGETQYF

J gene: TRBJ2-7
clone size: once
V gene: TRBV3-1/TRBV3-2
D gene: TRBD2
CDR3 DNA: TGTGCCAGCAGCGAGGGACTAGCGACCTACGAGCAGTACTTC
CDR3 protein: CASSEGLATYEQYF

J gene: TRBJ1-1
clone size: .
V gene: TRBV4-3
D gene: .
CDR3 DNA: TGCGCCAGCAGCCATCTTTTGGTGAACACTGAAGCTTTCTTT
CDR3 protein: CASSHLLVNTEAFF

J gene: TRBJ2-7
clone size: .
V gene: TRBV21-1
D gene: .
CDR3 DNA: TGTGCCAGCCAGAACAGGGGCCCTCTCTACGAGCAGTACTTC
CDR3 protein: CASQNRGPLYEQYF

J gene: TRBJ2-5
clone size: .
V gene: TRBV4-3
D gene: .
CDR3 DNA: TGCGCCAGCAGCCAAGATCAGGCACCCCGGGAGACCCAGTACTTC
CDR3 protein: CASSQDQAPRETQYF

J gene: TRBJ1-1
clone size: .
V gene: TRBV5-1
D gene: .
CDR3 DNA: TGCGCCAGCACTAGGGGGGTGGACACTGAAGCTTTCTTT
CDR3 protein: CASTRGVDTEAFF

J gene: TRBJ2-7
clone size: once
V gene: TRBV11-2
D gene: TRBD1
CDR3 DNA: TGTGCCAGCAGCTCGGACAGGGTACGGGAGCAGTACTTC
CDR3 protein: CASSSDRVREQYF

J gene: TRBJ2-7
clone size: .
V gene: TRBV5-4
D gene: TRBD1
CDR3 DNA: TGTGCCAGCAGCCCGGGACAGGGCTTCTACGAGCAGTACTTC
CDR3 protein: CASSPGQGFYEQYF

J gene: TRBJ2-7
clone size: once
V gene: TRBV3-1/TRBV3-2
D gene: TRBD1
CDR3 DNA: TGTGCCAGCAGCCAAGGGTACGACAGGGGATACGAGCAGTACTTC
CDR3 protein: CASSQGYDRGYEQYF

J gene: TRBJ2-2
clone size: .
V gene: TRBV12-3/TRBV12-4
D gene: .
CDR3 DNA: TGTGCCAGCAGTTTATCCTTCACCGGGGAGCTGTTTTTT
CDR3 protein: CASSLSFTGELFF

J gene: TRBJ1-2
clone size: .
V gene: TRBV6-5
D gene: .
CDR3 DNA: TGTGCCAGCAAGGCAGCTAACTATGGCTACACCTTC
CDR3 protein: CASKAANYGYTF

J gene: TRBJ2-1
clone size: .
V gene: TRBV5-6
D gene: TRBD2
CDR3 DNA: TGTGCCAGCAGCTCGACTAGCGTCTACAATGAGCAGTTCTTC
CDR3 protein: CASSSTSVYNEQFF

J gene: TRBJ2-5
clone size: .
V gene: TRBV9
D gene: .
CDR3 DNA: TGTGCCAGCAGCGTAAATGGGGGGGAGACCCAGTACTTC
CDR3 protein: CASSVNGGETQYF